This T cell receptor (beta chain) was retrieved from a study of blood T cell repertoires in COVID-19 (dated by TCRdb to 2018 to 2020). A note on the overall study: Samples covering the acute and convalescent phases of COVID-19 were provided by collaborators in the United States, Italy and Spain. The dataset comprised deeply sampled blood TCRbeta repertoires from subjects exposed to, actively infected with, or recovered from COVID-19. The prospective study material was composed of cDNA or gDNA derived from T cells, B-cell-depleted T cells, or PBMCs. Where available, HLA class I and class II types were obtained from metadata supplied by the sample provider rather than from assay-based typing. Samples came from the ongoing ImmuneRACE study (first 160 participants) plus 1,254 subjects from 6 global collaborators. A de-identified subject ID, COVID-19 status, age in years and sex were almost always included in the sample metadata. The repertoires were made available in a free public database intended to serve as a resource for research on the immune response to SARS-CoV-2. Summary of the overall study and its limitations: How much clinical and demographic metadata was included differed by source and by participant, and the metadata was provided uncurated.

TCRbeta CDR3 regions were amplified from genomic DNA by means of the immunoSEQ Assay, a bias-controlled multiplex PCR. The published analysis was carried out like this. Within the assay, amplification of reference gene primers was used to estimate how many nucleated cells each sample contained. To quantify the absolute abundance of each unique TCRbeta CDR3 rearrangement, sequence reads were collapsed and filtered. For each sample, productive Simpson clonality was calculated as the square root of Simpson's diversity index over productive rearrangements. TCRdb provides this immuneACCESS table in a form limited to in-frame rearrangements. Some clones are lacking; in checked studies, under half of them reflect an unresolved V gene, and why the rest are absent is not known. V and J calls plus clone size are reproduced from that table; the DNA served to infer D and trimming. Here the sample has some 340,000 clones; around 82% occur a single time. The ten largest clones capture just under 3% of the sample.

Collaborating institutions collected whole blood in K2EDTA tubes following their own protocols. For TCRbeta analysis, collaborator samples were shipped as frozen whole blood, as isolated PBMCs, or as DNA extracted from either sample type. As concerns this clone: The specificity of this receptor is unknown. The sample holds no much larger clone one base away, and base qualities are not on file.

From the cysteine up to the phenylalanine, the CDR3 has a length of 15 residues. Only the CDR3 DNA is retained, 45 bases long and in frame from the first base. Trimmed from V: 6 bases; trimmed from J: 4 bases; junction bases lacking a gene match: 8. From a lookup of the germline V gene, CDR1 and CDR2 are MNHEY and SVGAGI. Specimen: peripheral blood. This clonotype originated in a man under 40 with active or convalescent COVID-19. This chain is built from TRBV6-5 and TRBJ2-2; 7 central nucleotides agree with TRBD1. The DNA reads as follows: TGTGCCAGCAGGGATCACAGGGGCGGCACCGGGGAGCTGTTTTTT. Translated, this gives CASRDHRGGTGELFF.